The clone carrying this TCR beta chain was found a few times. Its antigen is currently unknown. This record belongs to a study of T cell repertoires in cytomegalovirus infection. Study overall: Evidence of both CMV infection and a matching HLA type came from public TCR beta signatures. Study results and limitations: Cumulative public TCR beta family frequency identified carriers of CMV plus the relevant HLA. The response measured ex vivo was dominated by TCR beta clonotypes (HLA-C-restricted and CMV-specific).

Trimming took off 4 bases at V and 6 bases at J, with 14 bases between the two ends. Germline V gene sequence: CDR1 SNHLY, CDR2 FYNNEI. The CDR3 contains 14 residues. TCRdb reprocessed the reads via MiXCR and lists one record per CDR3 protein. The data show approximately 700,000 distinct CDR3 sequences, 35% to 40% seen once. The sequence came from a human donor in good health (CMV status not recorded). Some clones in this sample may be carry-over from other donors' samples. The specimen was PBMCs. The V gene is TRBV2, the J gene TRBJ2-3; tentative D call: TRBD1 (5 bases). The CDR3 DNA sequence: TGTGCCAGCAGTGTTCAGGGTCAGATGGATACGCAGTATTTT. Translated: CASSVQGQMDTQYF.